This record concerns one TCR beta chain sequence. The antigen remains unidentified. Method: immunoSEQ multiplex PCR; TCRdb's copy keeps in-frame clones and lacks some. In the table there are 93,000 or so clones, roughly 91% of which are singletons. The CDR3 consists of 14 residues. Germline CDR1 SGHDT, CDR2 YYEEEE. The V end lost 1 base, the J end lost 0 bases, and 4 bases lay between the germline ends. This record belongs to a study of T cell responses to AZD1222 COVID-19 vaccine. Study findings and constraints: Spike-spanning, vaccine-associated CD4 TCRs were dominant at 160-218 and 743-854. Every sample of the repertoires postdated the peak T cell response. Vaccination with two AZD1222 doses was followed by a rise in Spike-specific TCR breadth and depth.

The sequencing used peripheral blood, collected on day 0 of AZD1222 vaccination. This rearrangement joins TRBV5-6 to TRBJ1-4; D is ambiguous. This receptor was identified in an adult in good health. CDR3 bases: TGTGCCAGCAGCTTGATTGCAACTAATGAAAAACTGTTTTTT. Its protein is CASSLIATNEKLFF.